This record covers a single T cell receptor beta chain. In its sample, this clonotype was seen a few times. There is no known antigen for this receptor. No much larger clone is present one base from it, and per-base qualities are unavailable. The treatment or condition label on this specimen signifies: in vitro stimulation with specific CMV peptide epitopes to enrich CMV-specific T cells. Reads for this sample came from an Illumina HiSeq 1500. The public reads were quality trimmed at Q25 with fastp and then assembled into clones with MiXCR by TCRdb, keeping productive beta chains. Each entry is one CDR3 protein sequence, shown with its most common DNA and genes. This sample has about 890,000 distinct CDR3 sequences in its table, and approximately 31% of those were observed once. The top ten hold around an eighth of the sample. These data come from a study of T cell repertoires in cytomegalovirus infection (dated by TCRdb to the late 2010s). A note on the overall study: Recently identified HLA-C-restricted CMV epitopes, whose presentation resists viral immunomodulation, were targeted by peptide stimulations together with well-studied HLA-B-restricted epitopes. Donor HLA type was relevant to the analysis, because carriage of CMV infection together with the matching HLA type was indicated by public TCR beta signatures.

Broader findings and caveats from the paper: The ex vivo response was dominated by HLA-C-restricted CMV-specific TCR beta clonotypes, which also provided the single most frequent clonotype in two of eight donors. In both this cohort and an independent roughly 330-donor cohort, the cumulative frequency of public TCR beta family members distinguished carriers of CMV infection plus the relevant HLA type.

Taken from cysteine to phenylalanine, the CDR3 has 15 residues. Of all the DNA, just the CDR3 is kept, 45 bases in frame from base 1. Sequences MNHNS (CDR1) and SASEGT (CDR2) are obtained from the germline V gene. The germline ends are 17 bases apart after V is trimmed by 6 bases and J by 6 bases. This receptor was taken from a human donor in good health (CMV status not recorded). Some clones in this sample may be carry-over from other donors' samples. Sequencing was performed on cultured CD8+ T cells from PBMCs, taken from culture after CMV antigen stimulation. The V gene is TRBV6-1 and the J gene is TRBJ2-2, with the D gene too uncertain to name. In nucleotide form, the sequence is TGTGCCAGCAGCCCAGGCCAGTTGTCCCCCGGGGAGCTGTTTTTT. Protein translation: CASSPGQLSPGELFF.